This T cell receptor (beta chain) appears in the sequencing data of a study of T cell responses to AZD1222 COVID-19 vaccine. Study-level points and caveats: Spike-specific TCR breadth rose after two AZD1222 doses, and depth rose as well. Repertoires were obtained only post-peak T cell response. Donors, mostly white British, included more females; clonal diversity was possibly underestimated.

With respect to this clone: The antigen remains unidentified.

This CDR3 is built from 14 residues. The germline V and J ends were trimmed by 4 bases and 0 bases, with 9 bases remaining between them. Looked up from germline, CDR1 is SGHRS and CDR2 is YFSETQ. Clones were read by immunoSEQ multiplex PCR, and TCRdb kept only the in-frame ones, dropping some. The table lists around 140,000 clones, 65% to 90% of them singletons. This clonotype originated in an adult who received the MenACWY meningococcal vaccine as a control. The chain joins TRBV5-1 to TRBJ2-3; no definite D call. The sample in question was peripheral blood, obtained 28 days after the second dose of the MenACWY control vaccine. The CDR3 DNA sequence: TGCGCCAGCAGCAGATTAGCAAGCACAGATACGCAGTATTTT. This encodes CASSRLASTDTQYF.